The 5 T cell receptor beta chains given below trace back to one sample, sequenced in a study of T cells in Graves' hyperthyroidism and ophthalmopathy. Amplification of TCR beta CDR3 regions used RNA as the template. In the first-round RT-PCR of the TCR CDR3, the HTBI primer set was used. TCRdb reprocessed the multiplex PCR reads via MiXCR and lists one record per CDR3 protein. The sample shows a few hundred thousand distinct CDR3 sequences, approximately 14% of them seen only once. The sequenced sample was blood. These receptors were taken from a woman in her twenties or thirties with Graves' hyperthyroidism.

The V and J genes are TRBV12-3 or TRBV12-4 and TRBJ2-2; 8 nucleotides align to TRBD1. Trimming cost V 5 bases and J 6 bases; bases outside gene matches: 5. This CDR3 is 14 amino acids long. Here the CDR3 DNA reads TGTGCCAGCAGTGACGAACAGGGGGCCGGGGAGCTGTTTTTT. Its protein product is CASSDEQGAGELFF.

This clonotype was seen repeatedly, ten times or more. The chain employs TRBV20-1 and TRBJ2-5; possibly TRBD1 for D (5 bases). This CDR3 spans 12 amino acids. Per germline, CDR1 DFQATT and CDR2 SNEGSKA (reference sequence). V shed 8 bases and J shed 1 base, with 11 bases lying between them. CDR3 DNA: TGCAGTTCCCAGACAGCCCAAGAGACCCAGTACTTC. Translating gives CSSQTAQETQYF.

This clonotype appeared a few times. The rearrangement links TRBV5-6 to TRBJ2-3; the match to TRBD2 covers 9 bases. V shed 2 bases, J shed 6 bases, and the junction held 7 bases outside the gene matches. The CDR3 runs 15 residues. The germline V gene encodes CDR1 SGHDT and CDR2 YYEEEE. The CDR3 DNA is TGTGCCAGCAGCTTTTCAGCGGGAGGAGATGATACGCAGTATTTT. Encoded protein: CASSFSAGGDDTQYF.

This clonotype came up many times. The rearrangement links TRBV7-2 to TRBJ2-7; 8 nucleotides agree with TRBD1. J was trimmed by 2 bases and V by 5 bases; bases with no gene match: 5. The CDR3 is 14 amino acids. Germline values: CDR1 SGHTA, CDR2 FQGNSA. The CDR3 bases are TGTGCCAGCAGCGGCAGGGGGCGCCCCTACGAGCAGTACTTC. It is translated as CASSGRGRPYEQYF. Looking up the rest from reference TRBV7-2 and TRBJ2-7 gives the full variable domain: GAGVSQSPSNKVTEKGKDVELRCDPISGHTALYWYRQSLGQGLEFLIYFQGNSAPDKSGLPSDRFSAERTGGSVSTLTIQRTQQEDSAVYLCASSGRGRPYEQYFGPGTRLTVT.

This clonotype was seen at least ten times. The chain couples TRBV20-1 to TRBJ2-2; D assignment may be TRBD1 or TRBD2 (6 bases each). Per germline, CDR1 DFQATT and CDR2 SNEGSKA (reference sequence). The CDR3 runs to 14 residues. The V end lost 3 bases, the J end lost 5 bases, and 13 bases lay between the germline ends. CDR3 sequence: CSARFQGRTGELFF. The CDR3 bases are TGCAGTGCTAGGTTCCAGGGGAGGACCGGGGAGCTGTTTTTT.